This T cell receptor beta chain was documented in a study of metastatic and nonmetastatic thyroid tumors. On the study more broadly: Repertoire comparison spanned blood and tumor or nodule tissue of malignant and benign thyroid patients.

The V gene lost 4 bases and the J gene lost 4 bases, with 19 bases spanning the gap. There are 17 residues in the CDR3. CDR1 and CDR2 (germline): LGHDT, YNNKEL (reference sequence). Original analysis: The study built a papillary thyroid cancer distant-metastasis classifier from CDR3 differences across clinicopathological groups. TCRdb reprocessed the PCR reads using MiXCR. The V and J calls reflect TCRdb's pipeline rather than the authors' work. The repertoire holds about 42,000 clones, with roughly an eighth as singletons. Before thyroid surgery, none of the patients had received any treatment. There are many counts of this clone. Its antigen remains unknown. Overall study results and limits: It was reportedly found that TCR beta diversity was significantly higher in malignant thyroid tumors than in benign nodules, a difference seen in both blood and tumor samples.

Sample: blood. This receptor was taken from a male donor with papillary thyroid cancer or a benign thyroid nodule (not recorded which). Some clones in this sample may be carry-over from other donors' samples. The V gene is TRBV3-1, the J gene TRBJ1-4; TRBD1 might be the D (5 bases). The CDR3 loop is CASSRDPVGTGNEKLFF. DNA for the CDR3: TGTGCCAGCAGCCGCGATCCCGTCGGGACGGGTAATGAAAAACTGTTTTTT.